The 17 T cell receptor beta chains given below trace back to one sample, sequenced in a study of blood T cells in healthy people across ages (dated by TCRdb to between 2014 and 2017). Library creation used 5' RACE. The reads were generated on an Illumina HiSeq 2500. A second PCR of roughly 6 to 11 cycles was run with a J-beta primer mix and a sample-barcoded 5' primer. TCRdb ran its own pipeline on the public reads, namely fastp trimming at Q25 and MiXCR clone calling, and kept in-frame beta chains. Rows matching on CDR3 protein sequence are summarized as one entry with the most common DNA and genes. For this sample there are about 580,000 distinct CDR3 sequences; less than 60% appear just once. The top ten hold 20% to 25% of the sample. The specimen was blood. Every receptor here comes from an elderly man in good health.

The chain links TRBV9 to TRBJ1-2; 8 bases match TRBD1. Germline V gene sequence: CDR1 SGDLS, CDR2 YYNGEE. V shed 3 bases, J shed 4 bases, and the junction held 14 bases outside the gene matches. The CDR3 consists of 17 residues. The CDR3 loop reads CASSASPRPGTGYGYTF. CDR3 in DNA: TGTGCCAGCAGCGCGAGCCCTCGTCCCGGGACAGGCTATGGCTACACCTTC.

This rearrangement joins TRBV12-3 or TRBV12-4 to TRBJ1-5, with TRBD1 identical over 8 bases. The junction had 5 bases not matched to a gene; V was cut back by 0 bases and J by 7 bases. The CDR3 runs to 15 residues. The CDR3 DNA reads as TGTGCCAGCAGTTTAGCGCAGGGACAGGCCCAGCCCCAGCATTTT. Translating gives CASSLAQGQAQPQHF.

The rearrangement joins TRBV5-1 to TRBJ1-1, with D possibly matching TRBD1 (5 bases). Germline CDR1 reads SGHRS; CDR2 reads YFSETQ. This CDR3 region has 14 residues. The ends were cut back, 1 base at V and 8 bases at J, with 15 bases in the middle. The CDR3 loop reads CASSLPMGGNEAFF. CDR3 nucleotide sequence: TGCGCCAGCAGCTTGCCGATGGGGGGGAACGAAGCTTTCTTT. Full variable domain (outside the CDR3, taken from reference TRBV5-1 and TRBJ1-1): KAGVTQTPRYLIKTRGQQVTLSCSPISGHRSVSWYQQTPGQGLQFLFEYFSETQRNKGNFPGRFSGRQFSNSRSEMNVSTLELGDSALYLCASSLPMGGNEAFFGQGTRLTVV.

The chain links TRBV25-1 to TRBJ2-5, with D possibly TRBD1 on 5 matching bases. V was cut by 4 bases and J by 11 bases, with 23 bases left in between. The CDR3 covers 15 residues. Germline CDR1 and CDR2: MGHDK and SYGVNS. The CDR3 loop reads CASSGSLGHYNEQYF. Here the CDR3 DNA reads TGTGCCAGCAGTGGGTCACTTGGACATTACAATGAGCAGTACTTC.

This sequence joins TRBV2 and TRBJ2-3, with D possibly matching TRBD2 (6 bases). CDR3 length: 15 residues. Trimming shortened V by 4 bases and J by 6 bases, and 17 bases separated the two germline ends. Germline V lookup: CDR1 SNHLY, CDR2 FYNNEI. CDR3 in DNA: TGTGCCAGCAGTGTTCGTTCGGGAGTCGGGGATACGCAGTATTTT. Residues: CASSVRSGVGDTQYF.

This clonotype was detected only a few times. A read error may be the cause here, since a much bigger clone is one base away. V usage is TRBV7-3 and J usage is TRBJ2-3, with TRBD2 matching 7 bases. The germline V gene encodes CDR1 SGHTA and CDR2 FQGTGA. This CDR3 has 14 residues. V lost 4 bases, J lost 2 bases, and 3 bases stayed unmatched. The CDR3 DNA reads as TGTGCCAGCAGCTCCGGACTAGACACAGATACGCAGTATTTT. Its protein product is CASSSGLDTDTQYF.

The chain combines TRBV29-1 with TRBJ2-5, with D possibly being TRBD1 or TRBD2 (5 bases each). Germline V CDR1 and CDR2: SQVTM, ANQGSEA. This CDR3 region has 14 residues. Trimming left V 4 bases short and J 3 bases short, with 15 bases between. In nucleotides, the CDR3 is TGCAGCGTTGTCCGGGGCACCAATGAAGAGACCCAGTACTTC. Protein sequence: CSVVRGTNEETQYF. Filled out from reference TRBV29-1 and TRBJ2-5, the complete variable domain reads SAVISQKPSRDICQRGTSLTIQCQVDSQVTMMFWYRQQPGQSLTLIATANQGSEATYESGFVIDKFPISRPNLTFSTLTVSNMSPEDSSIYLCSVVRGTNEETQYFGPGTRLLVL.

This clonotype was recorded at least ten times. The CDR3 reads CASAQETQYF. The DNA of the CDR3 is TGTGCCAGCGCCCAAGAGACCCAGTACTTC. J is TRBJ2-5 and V is TRBV6-6; no firm D call. With 8 bases removed from V and 1 base from J, the gap between germline ends came to 2 bases. The CDR3 totals 10 residues. Germline V gene sequence: CDR1 MNHNY, CDR2 SVGAGI (reference sequence).

The CDR3 bases are TGCAGTGCTAGATTGGTGTCGGGGGCTAGCACAGATACGCAGTATTTT. This gives the protein CSARLVSGASTDTQYF. The chain is built from TRBV20-1 and TRBJ2-3; possibly TRBD1 or TRBD2 for D (6 bases each). Trimming cost V 2 bases and J 0 bases, with 15 bases left between them. Germline-derived CDR1 and CDR2 are DFQATT and SNEGSKA (reference sequence). This CDR3 is built from 16 residues.

The chain recombines TRBV9 with TRBJ2-3; unclear D gene. Germline CDR1 SGDLS, CDR2 YYNGEE. Trimming took 4 bases from V and 2 from J, leaving 11 bases between them. The CDR3 is 14 residues long. CDR3 loop: CASSTNENTDTQYF. As DNA, the CDR3 is TGTGCCAGCAGCACCAACGAGAACACAGATACGCAGTATTTT.

There are many counts of this clonotype. The V gene is TRBV6-5, the J gene TRBJ1-5, with D possibly being TRBD1 (5 bases). Per the germline V gene, CDR1 is MNHEY and CDR2 is SVGAGI. V was clipped by 2 bases and J by 7 bases, with 9 bases between them. CDR3 length: 13 residues. The CDR3, as DNA: TGTGCCAGCAGTTACCTTAAGGGGCAGCCCCAGCATTTT. Protein: CASSYLKGQPQHF.

This clonotype was seen once. The CDR3 spells CATSDSSGGNTGELFF. CDR3 nucleotide sequence: TGTGCCACCAGTGATTCCAGCGGGGGCAACACCGGGGAGCTGTTTTTT. The rearrangement joins TRBV24-1 to TRBJ2-2; 8 nucleotides align to TRBD2. This CDR3 has 16 residues. With 2 bases clipped from V and 2 bases from J, the junction kept 3 bases outside the gene matches. Germline loops: CDR1 KGHDR, CDR2 SFDVKD.

The CDR3 reads CASKVLDEQFF. CDR3 coding DNA: TGTGCCAGCAAGGTTTTGGATGAGCAGTTCTTC. V gene TRBV6-2 or TRBV6-3 combines with J gene TRBJ2-1; D gene uncertain. The V end was cut by 7 bases, the J end by 8 bases, with 9 bases between. CDR3 length: 11 amino acids. Germline CDR1 MNHEY, CDR2 SVGEGT.

The rearrangement uses TRBV6-5 and TRBJ1-5, with D unclear. Germline V lookup: CDR1 MNHEY, CDR2 SVGAGI. The CDR3 is 15 amino acids. The germline V and J ends were trimmed by 5 bases and 1 base, with 12 bases remaining between them. CDR3 in amino acids: CASSPRGRSNQPQHF. The CDR3 DNA sequence: TGTGCCAGCAGTCCCCGGGGTCGGAGCAATCAGCCCCAGCATTTT.

This chain connects TRBV5-1 to TRBJ2-7, with D possibly called TRBD1 or TRBD2 (6 bases each). The CDR3 consists of 17 residues. The V gene lost 0 bases and the J gene lost 3 bases, with 19 bases spanning the gap. In germline, CDR1 is SGHRS, CDR2 YFSETQ. The CDR3 DNA follows: TGCGCCAGCAGCTTGGTTGGAGGGGGGATTCTAAACTACGAGCAGTACTTC. This codes for CASSLVGGGILNYEQYF.

The chain recombines TRBV20-1 with TRBJ1-1; perhaps TRBD1 as D (5 bases). The CDR3 runs to 13 residues. From germline, CDR1 is DFQATT and CDR2 SNEGSKA (reference sequence). Trimming shortened V by 6 bases and J by 1 base, and 12 bases separated the two germline ends. The CDR3 DNA follows: TGCAGTGCCCCGGGACGGACGAACACTGAAGCTTTCTTT. It yields the protein CSAPGRTNTEAFF.

V usage is TRBV5-1 and J usage is TRBJ1-2; 7 positions agree with TRBD1. V lost 1 base and J lost 5; bases outside the gene matches: 14. Germline CDR1 and CDR2: SGHRS and YFSETQ. This CDR3 contains 17 residues. The CDR3 protein is CASSLPYQGGGLYGYTF. CDR3 coding DNA: TGCGCCAGCAGCTTGCCCTATCAGGGGGGAGGCCTATATGGCTACACCTTC.